This TCR beta chain comes out of a study of cytomegalovirus exposure and HLA in healthy donors. Study outcomes and limitations: A highly shared variant cluster was judged a likely technical artifact.

V shed 5 bases and J shed 0 bases, with 14 bases lying between them. The CDR3 runs to 16 residues. Germline V CDR1 and CDR2: MNHNY, SVGAGI (reference sequence). For this clone: Its target is not known.

The PCR was carried out with 60 Vbeta primers and 13 Jbeta primers. Libraries were prepared by immunoSEQ multiplex PCR; TCRdb keeps only in-frame clonotypes and omits some of them. The table has roughly 110,000 clones, 71% seen once. J is TRBJ1-5 and V is TRBV6-6, with D possibly matching TRBD1 (5 bases). This TCR derives from a female donor in good health and CMV-seronegative. Input material: PBMCs. CDR3 nucleotides: TGTGCCAGCAGTCCCAGGACATCGTATAGCAATCAGCCCCAGCATTTT. As protein: CASSPRTSYSNQPQHF.